Each of the 12 T cell receptor beta chains below was sequenced from the same sample in a study of shared clonotypes between healthy human individuals. Generated by immunoSEQ multiplex PCR, the TCRdb table keeps only in-frame clones and is missing some. Found here are about 1.4 million clones, roughly 96% of them singletons; the top ten hold about 1%. The sample comprised naive CD4+ T cells sorted from blood. Subset in this sample: CD45RA+ positively selected. All receptors come from a man aged 30 to 39 in good health.

The rearrangement uses TRBV7-2 and TRBJ1-2; 8 positions match TRBD1. The V gene's germline CDR1 is SGHTA and CDR2 FQGNSA. CDR3 length: 15 residues. The V and J ends lost 1 base and 8 bases, in that order; junction bases with no gene match: 9. CDR3 region: CASSLGSQGARGYTF. Written as DNA, the CDR3 is TGTGCCAGCAGCTTAGGCTCTCAGGGGGCGAGAGGCTACACCTTC.

The CDR3 sequence: CASSERETYYGYTF. In nucleotides, the CDR3 is TGTGCCAGCTCAGAAAGGGAGACCTACTATGGCTACACCTTC. The V call is TRBV18, the J call TRBJ1-2; D call uncertain. This CDR3 comprises 14 residues. V was shortened by 5 bases and J by 3 bases, with 13 bases between the two germline ends. The germline CDR1 and CDR2 sequences are KGHSH and LQKENI.

The chain is built from TRBV2 and TRBJ2-3; no clear D. V gave up 10 bases and J gave up 4 bases, with 21 bases separating them. CDR3 length equals 15 residues. Germline values: CDR1 SNHLY, CDR2 FYNNEI. Here the CDR3 reads CATYRNGVGADTQYF. The CDR3 DNA reads as TGTGCCACCTATCGGAACGGAGTTGGTGCAGATACGCAGTATTTT.

The chain employs TRBV6-5 and TRBJ2-1, with no clear D. Germline assignment: CDR1 MNHEY and CDR2 SVGAGI. The CDR3 loop spans 12 amino acids. Trimming took 5 bases from V and 5 from J, leaving 7 bases between them. CDR3 sequence (DNA): TGTGCCAGCAGTACCCTTAACAATGAGCAGTTCTTC. It translates to CASSTLNNEQFF.

The chain carries TRBV18 and TRBJ1-4, with 8 bases aligning to TRBD1. Germline V CDR1 and CDR2: KGHSH, LQKENI. This CDR3 has 17 amino acids. V gave up 3 bases and J gave up 3 bases; unmatched junction bases: 9. The CDR3 DNA reads TGTGCCAGCTCACCCCAGGGCAGGGGGCTGTCTAATGAAAAACTGTTTTTT. Translated: CASSPQGRGLSNEKLFF. Drawing the rest from reference TRBV18 and TRBJ1-4, the complete variable domain is NAGVMQNPRHLVRRRGQEARLRCSPMKGHSHVYWYRQLPEEGLKFMVYLQKENIIDESGMPKERFSAEFPKEGPSILRIQQVVRGDSAAYFCASSPQGRGLSNEKLFFGSGTQLSVL.

The V gene is TRBV4-1, the J gene TRBJ2-1; D might be TRBD2 (5 bases). Deletions cut 1 base from V and 5 bases from J, with 9 bases between. The germline V gene has CDR1 MGHRA and CDR2 YSYEKL. The CDR3 runs 14 residues. The CDR3 nucleotides read TGCGCCAGCAGCCAAGTACTAGTCAACAATGAGCAGTTCTTC. Its translation: CASSQVLVNNEQFF.

The rearrangement links TRBV6-5 to TRBJ2-5; D remains unclear. CDR3 length equals 14 residues. V dropped 2 bases and J dropped 6 bases, with 13 bases sitting between them. The V gene's germline CDR1 is MNHEY and CDR2 SVGAGI. CDR3 residues: CASSYQQVEKTQYF. For the CDR3, the DNA is TGTGCCAGCAGTTACCAGCAGGTAGAGAAGACCCAGTACTTC.

The DNA for the CDR3 is TGTGCCAGCAGCTCCCAACCGGGACTAGCGGGCAACAATGAGCAGTTCTTC. Translated: CASSSQPGLAGNNEQFF. The chain employs TRBV7-6 and TRBJ2-1, with 12 bases fitting TRBD2. The CDR3 covers 17 residues. Trimming took 4 bases from V and 5 from J; bases not matched to a gene: 9. From germline, CDR1 is SGHVS and CDR2 FNYEAQ.

The DNA of the CDR3 is TGTGCCAGCAGCGTAGTTGCAGGGGCGGGCACTGAAGCTTTCTTT. This translates into CASSVVAGAGTEAFF. This chain links TRBV9 with TRBJ1-1; D is possibly TRBD1 (6 bases). The CDR3 has 15 amino acids. Deletions cut 0 bases from V and 4 bases from J, with 13 bases between. Germline CDR1 is SGDLS and CDR2 is YYNGEE.

J is TRBJ2-2 and V is TRBV5-5; D is undetermined. With 4 bases removed from V and 7 bases from J, the gap between germline ends came to 17 bases. This CDR3 has 15 residues. Looked up from germline, CDR1 is SGHKS and CDR2 is YYEKEE (reference sequence). The chain's CDR3 is CASSLDRRVVGELFF. CDR3 DNA: TGTGCCAGCAGCCTAGACCGCCGGGTGGTCGGGGAGCTGTTTTTT.

CDR3 DNA: TGCGCCAGCAGCGACGGACAGACTGGAAACACCATATATTTT. Protein: CASSDGQTGNTIYF. The V call is TRBV5-1, the J call TRBJ1-3; possible D gene TRBD1, 6 bases. There are 14 residues in the CDR3. From germline, CDR1 is SGHRS and CDR2 YFSETQ. Trimming took 4 bases from V and 2 from J, leaving 10 bases between them.

This chain joins TRBV4-3 and TRBJ1-4; no clear D. The germline V gene has CDR1 LGHNA and CDR2 YSLEER. Trimming took off 5 bases at V and 8 bases at J, with 18 bases between the two ends. The CDR3 covers 15 residues. The CDR3 loop is CASSNLREWREKLFF. CDR3 in DNA: TGCGCCAGCAGCAACCTCCGGGAGTGGCGGGAAAAACTGTTTTTT.